These 8 T cell receptor beta chains came from one sample sequenced in a study of T cells in Graves' hyperthyroidism and ophthalmopathy. Regions amplified from RNA transcripts were the TCR beta CDR3 regions. Using the HTBI primer set, a first-round RT-PCR was run on the TCR CDR3. TCRdb independently ran MiXCR on the multiplex PCR reads; one entry per CDR3 protein. The sample shows fewer than 600,000 distinct CDR3 sequences, under 15% of them seen only once. Sequenced material: blood. Source of these receptors: a woman aged 18-29 years with Graves' hyperthyroidism.

The rearrangement links TRBV12-3 or TRBV12-4 to TRBJ1-2, with 8 bases identical to TRBD1. Trimming took 6 bases from V and 4 from J; bases not matched to a gene: 7. CDR3 length equals 14 residues. CDR3 sequence (DNA): TGTGCCAGCAGGCCACAGGGGGGGAGCTATGGCTACACCTTC. This codes for CASRPQGGSYGYTF.

The sample holds many counts of this clonotype. The CDR3 loop reads CASSTGSLYGYTF. The CDR3 nucleotides read TGTGCCAGCAGCACCGGGTCTCTCTATGGCTACACCTTC. The rearrangement joins TRBV11-1 to TRBJ1-2; D is unresolved. The CDR3 length is 13 residues. V dropped 5 bases and J dropped 4 bases, with 11 bases sitting between them. From germline, CDR1 is SGHAT and CDR2 FQDESV (reference sequence).

This clonotype was seen at least ten times. The chain uses TRBV5-1 and TRBJ1-4; D may be TRBD1 (5 bases). CDR1 and CDR2 (germline): SGHRS, YFSETQ. V lost 1 base, J lost 4 bases, and 11 bases lay in between. CDR3 length: 15 amino acids. The CDR3 sequence is CASSLSGRDNEKLFF. CDR3 in DNA: TGCGCCAGCAGCTTGTCGGGCAGGGATAATGAAAAACTGTTTTTT.

At least ten counts were recorded for this clonotype. The V call is TRBV30, the J call TRBJ2-1, with 11 positions matching TRBD2. The CDR3 loop spans 15 amino acids. Germline V gene lookup returns CDR1 GTSNPN and CDR2 SVGIG (reference sequence). The V and J ends lost 1 base and 7 bases, in that order; junction bases with no gene match: 6. CDR3 in DNA: TGTGCCTGGAGTGGTACTAGCGGGAGAATGAATGAGCAGTTCTTC. This sequence encodes CAWSGTSGRMNEQFF.

The V call is TRBV5-1, the J call TRBJ1-4, with D perhaps matching TRBD1 (5 bases). The CDR3 has 14 amino acids. CDR1 and CDR2 from the germline V gene are SGHRS and YFSETQ. The V end lost 1 base, the J end lost 5 bases, and 9 bases lay between the germline ends. Written as DNA, the CDR3 is TGCGCCAGCAGCTTGAGTACAGGCAATGAAAAACTGTTTTTT. The encoded protein is CASSLSTGNEKLFF.

This clonotype was seen many times. The chain combines TRBV27 with TRBJ2-4; 7 bases match TRBD2. Germline trimming cut 3 bases from V and 0 bases from J; bases unmatched to any gene: 11. The germline CDR1 and CDR2 sequences are MNHEY and SMNVEV (reference sequence). The CDR3 consists of 18 residues. CDR3 in amino acids: CASSLTGGGTLAKNIQYF. The CDR3 region has the DNA TGTGCCAGCAGTTTGACGGGAGGAGGTACTTTAGCCAAAAACATTCAGTACTTC.

This clonotype was picked up many times. J is TRBJ2-5 and V is TRBV5-1; no firm D call. The CDR3 has 14 residues. The germline V gene encodes CDR1 SGHRS and CDR2 YFSETQ. Trimming removed 3 bases from V and 4 bases from J, with 13 bases in between. CDR3 sequence: CASSWAGISETQYF. The DNA of the CDR3 is TGCGCCAGCAGCTGGGCAGGCATCTCAGAGACCCAGTACTTC.

This clonotype showed up many times. The chain links TRBV3-1 to TRBJ1-1, with TRBD1 identical over 8 bases. The CDR3 runs to 17 residues. V lost 3 bases and J lost 3; bases outside the gene matches: 12. Germline lookup yields CDR1 LGHDT and CDR2 YNNKEL (reference sequence). The CDR3 loop is CASSHPGGQVGHTEAFF. The CDR3 DNA follows: TGTGCCAGCAGCCATCCCGGGGGACAGGTCGGGCACACTGAAGCTTTCTTT.